These T cell receptor beta chains were read from a single sample in a study of blood T cell repertoires in COVID-19. Some clones are missing from TCRdb's copy, which holds only in-frame ones; the method was immunoSEQ multiplex PCR. In the table there are 100,000 to 150,000 clones, roughly 90% of which are singletons. Sequenced: peripheral blood. The receptor set was obtained from a man aged 35-49 years with acute or convalescent COVID-19. The CDR3 runs from the conserved cysteine through the conserved F or W. A D gene is named only where the DNA matches it firmly. Not all rows give a size; the values are once, few, many and, for expanded clones, a class.

j_gene: TRBJ1-2; d_gene: -; len: 15; abundance: few; v_gene: TRBV9; CDR3aa: CASSTELQGSSGYTF; CDR3nt: TGTGCCAGCAGCACCGAACTACAGGGTTCTAGTGGCTACACCTTC
j_gene: TRBJ2-1; d_gene: TRBD2; len: 15; abundance: -; v_gene: TRBV9; CDR3aa: CASSPRLAGYNEQFF; CDR3nt: TGTGCCAGCAGCCCAAGACTAGCGGGGTACAATGAGCAGTTCTTC
j_gene: TRBJ2-7; d_gene: -; len: 13; abundance: once; v_gene: TRBV25-1; CDR3aa: CASRGAHWHEQYF; CDR3nt: TGTGCCAGCAGAGGAGCACACTGGCACGAGCAGTACTTC
j_gene: TRBJ2-7; d_gene: TRBD1; len: 13; abundance: -; v_gene: TRBV7-2; CDR3aa: CASSYRDRTEQYF; CDR3nt: TGTGCCAGCAGCTATCGGGACAGAACCGAGCAGTACTTC
j_gene: TRBJ2-3; d_gene: TRBD1; len: 14; abundance: few; v_gene: TRBV6-5; CDR3aa: CASTQGVSTGAQYF; CDR3nt: TGTGCCAGCACCCAGGGGGTTTCCACGGGTGCGCAGTATTTT
j_gene: TRBJ2-1; d_gene: TRBD2; len: 17; abundance: once; v_gene: TRBV5-5; CDR3aa: CASSPSGGAASYNEQFF; CDR3nt: TGTGCCAGCAGCCCTAGCGGGGGGGCCGCATCCTACAATGAGCAGTTCTTC
j_gene: TRBJ2-7; d_gene: -; len: 14; abundance: -; v_gene: TRBV30; CDR3aa: CAWTVMGRGDEQYF; CDR3nt: TGTGCCTGGACGGTAATGGGGAGGGGGGACGAGCAGTACTTC
j_gene: TRBJ2-3; d_gene: -; len: 13; abundance: -; v_gene: TRBV27; CDR3aa: CASSPSPSDTQYF; CDR3nt: TGTGCCAGCAGTCCTTCTCCTTCAGATACGCAGTATTTT
j_gene: TRBJ2-2; d_gene: TRBD1; len: 16; abundance: -; v_gene: TRBV6-2/TRBV6-3; CDR3aa: CASSPLGTGGRGELFF; CDR3nt: TGTGCCAGCAGCCCTTTAGGGACAGGGGGCCGCGGGGAGCTGTTTTTT
j_gene: TRBJ2-2; d_gene: TRBD1; len: 14; abundance: -; v_gene: TRBV19; CDR3aa: CASRTGLGSGELFF; CDR3nt: TGTGCCAGTAGGACAGGGCTAGGAAGCGGGGAGCTGTTTTTT
j_gene: TRBJ1-2; d_gene: -; len: 13; abundance: -; v_gene: TRBV29-1; CDR3aa: CSVELRQGNGYTF; CDR3nt: TGCAGCGTTGAATTAAGGCAGGGGAATGGCTACACCTTC
j_gene: TRBJ2-5; d_gene: -; len: 15; abundance: -; v_gene: TRBV6-5; CDR3aa: CASSYSNSGQETQYF; CDR3nt: TGTGCCAGCAGTTACTCGAATTCGGGGCAAGAGACCCAGTACTTC
j_gene: TRBJ1-1; d_gene: TRBD1; len: 15; abundance: -; v_gene: TRBV5-6; CDR3aa: CASRQKDRMNTEAFF; CDR3nt: TGTGCCAGCAGACAAAAGGACAGGATGAACACTGAAGCTTTCTTT
j_gene: TRBJ2-3; d_gene: TRBD2; len: 16; abundance: -; v_gene: TRBV7-7; CDR3aa: CASSAGLARSTDTQYF; CDR3nt: TGTGCCAGCAGCGCAGGACTAGCGCGGAGCACAGATACGCAGTATTTT
j_gene: TRBJ2-7; d_gene: TRBD1; len: 15; abundance: -; v_gene: TRBV15; CDR3aa: CATQKPGTGSYEQYF; CDR3nt: TGTGCCACCCAGAAACCCGGGACAGGTTCCTACGAGCAGTACTTC
j_gene: TRBJ1-4; d_gene: -; len: 15; abundance: -; v_gene: TRBV5-4; CDR3aa: CASSSDSATNEKLFF; CDR3nt: TGTGCCAGCAGTTCCGACAGTGCAACTAATGAAAAACTGTTTTTT
j_gene: TRBJ1-6; d_gene: TRBD1; len: 14; abundance: -; v_gene: TRBV6-5; CDR3aa: CASMTGGPGSPLHF; CDR3nt: TGTGCCAGCATGACAGGGGGCCCTGGTTCACCCCTCCACTTT
j_gene: TRBJ2-7; d_gene: TRBD2; len: 14; abundance: -; v_gene: TRBV27; CDR3aa: CASSRRLAGDEQYF; CDR3nt: TGTGCCAGCAGCCGCAGACTAGCGGGAGACGAGCAGTACTTC
j_gene: TRBJ1-5; d_gene: -; len: 17; abundance: -; v_gene: TRBV11-2; CDR3aa: CASSLIPGHDSNQPQHF; CDR3nt: TGTGCCAGCAGCCTTATTCCGGGACACGATAGCAATCAGCCCCAGCATTTT
j_gene: TRBJ2-2; d_gene: -; len: 17; abundance: -; v_gene: TRBV12-5; CDR3aa: CASGLYVLLSNTGELFF; CDR3nt: TGTGCTAGTGGTTTGTATGTACTACTTTCGAACACCGGGGAGCTGTTTTTT
j_gene: TRBJ2-2; d_gene: -; len: 13; abundance: -; v_gene: TRBV30; CDR3aa: CAWNPGFDGELFF; CDR3nt: TGTGCCTGGAACCCAGGGTTCGACGGGGAGCTGTTTTTT
j_gene: TRBJ1-4; d_gene: TRBD1; len: 15; abundance: -; v_gene: TRBV19; CDR3aa: CASRTRTGVGEKLFF; CDR3nt: TGTGCCAGTAGGACAAGGACAGGGGTAGGCGAAAAACTGTTTTTT
j_gene: TRBJ1-4; d_gene: -; len: 13; abundance: -; v_gene: TRBV6-5; CDR3aa: CASSRSRGEKLFF; CDR3nt: TGTGCCAGCAGTAGGTCCCGCGGGGAAAAACTGTTTTTT
j_gene: TRBJ2-1; d_gene: -; len: 14; abundance: -; v_gene: TRBV5-1; CDR3aa: CASYPAGQYNEQFF; CDR3nt: TGCGCCAGCTACCCCGCGGGACAGTACAATGAGCAGTTCTTC
j_gene: TRBJ2-1; d_gene: TRBD1; len: 14; abundance: -; v_gene: TRBV7-3; CDR3aa: CASSLTGFWNEQFF; CDR3nt: TGTGCCAGCAGCCTGACAGGGTTTTGGAATGAGCAGTTCTTC
j_gene: TRBJ2-2; d_gene: -; len: 17; abundance: once; v_gene: TRBV6-2/TRBV6-3; CDR3aa: CASSYRGLGQDTGELFF; CDR3nt: TGTGCCAGCAGTTACCGGGGGTTGGGCCAAGACACCGGGGAGCTGTTTTTT
j_gene: TRBJ2-7; d_gene: TRBD1; len: 14; abundance: -; v_gene: TRBV6-2/TRBV6-3; CDR3aa: CASSTGTGIYEQYF; CDR3nt: TGTGCCAGCAGTACCGGGACAGGGATCTACGAGCAGTACTTC
j_gene: TRBJ2-7; d_gene: -; len: 13; abundance: -; v_gene: TRBV4-2; CDR3aa: CASSLDGTYEQYF; CDR3nt: TGTGCCAGCAGCTTAGACGGGACTTACGAGCAGTACTTC
j_gene: TRBJ2-3; d_gene: TRBD2; len: 14; abundance: -; v_gene: TRBV6-5; CDR3aa: CASTPRGGRDTQYF; CDR3nt: TGTGCCAGCACCCCCCGGGGGGGAAGAGATACGCAGTATTTT
j_gene: TRBJ1-1; d_gene: -; len: 12; abundance: -; v_gene: TRBV6-2/TRBV6-3; CDR3aa: CASSYEHTEAFF; CDR3nt: TGTGCCAGCAGTTACGAGCACACTGAAGCTTTCTTT
j_gene: TRBJ2-5; d_gene: TRBD2; len: 17; abundance: -; v_gene: TRBV10-3; CDR3aa: CAISDPAGVRIGETQYF; CDR3nt: TGTGCCATCAGTGATCCAGCGGGAGTGAGAATTGGAGAGACCCAGTACTTC
j_gene: TRBJ1-6; d_gene: -; len: 16; abundance: -; v_gene: TRBV2; CDR3aa: CASSEWRGNHNSPLHF; CDR3nt: TGTGCCAGCAGTGAGTGGAGGGGTAATCATAATTCACCCCTCCACTTT
j_gene: TRBJ2-1; d_gene: -; len: 12; abundance: -; v_gene: TRBV11-2; CDR3aa: CASTRGYNEQFF; CDR3nt: TGTGCCAGCACCAGGGGTTACAATGAGCAGTTCTTC
j_gene: TRBJ2-3; d_gene: TRBD1; len: 15; abundance: -; v_gene: TRBV5-1; CDR3aa: CASSLMGQSTDTQYF; CDR3nt: TGCGCCAGCAGCTTGATGGGACAGAGCACAGATACGCAGTATTTT
j_gene: TRBJ2-2; d_gene: -; len: 15; abundance: -; v_gene: TRBV6-5; CDR3aa: CASRPQVTNTGELFF; CDR3nt: TGTGCCAGCAGACCCCAGGTGACCAACACCGGGGAGCTGTTTTTT
j_gene: TRBJ2-1; d_gene: -; len: 16; abundance: -; v_gene: TRBV4-3; CDR3aa: CASSQDFQAHYNEQFF; CDR3nt: TGCGCCAGCAGCCAAGATTTCCAGGCCCATTACAATGAGCAGTTCTTC
j_gene: TRBJ1-6; d_gene: -; len: 14; abundance: -; v_gene: TRBV6-5; CDR3aa: CASSLTVSDSPLHF; CDR3nt: TGTGCCAGCAGCCTGACAGTGTCGGATTCACCCCTCCACTTT
j_gene: TRBJ1-2; d_gene: -; len: 13; abundance: -; v_gene: TRBV6-5; CDR3aa: CASSYSRGGGYTF; CDR3nt: TGTGCCAGCAGTTACTCGAGAGGGGGAGGCTACACCTTC
j_gene: TRBJ1-4; d_gene: -; len: 15; abundance: -; v_gene: TRBV9; CDR3aa: CASSERGTTNEKLFF; CDR3nt: TGTGCCAGCAGTGAAAGGGGAACAACTAATGAAAAACTGTTTTTT
j_gene: TRBJ1-5; d_gene: TRBD1; len: 13; abundance: -; v_gene: TRBV19; CDR3aa: CASGTGGNQPQHF; CDR3nt: TGTGCCAGTGGGACAGGGGGGAATCAGCCCCAGCATTTT
j_gene: TRBJ1-6; d_gene: -; len: 15; abundance: -; v_gene: TRBV7-8; CDR3aa: CASSLGWGNNSPLHF; CDR3nt: TGTGCCAGCAGTTTAGGGTGGGGCAATAATTCACCCCTCCACTTT
j_gene: TRBJ2-1; d_gene: TRBD2; len: 16; abundance: -; v_gene: TRBV5-4; CDR3aa: CASSIGLAGRSDEQFF; CDR3nt: TGTGCCAGCAGCATCGGACTAGCGGGAAGGTCGGATGAGCAGTTCTTC
j_gene: TRBJ1-1; d_gene: -; len: 17; abundance: -; v_gene: TRBV10-3; CDR3aa: CAISESGRGQMNTEAFF; CDR3nt: TGTGCCATCAGTGAGTCTGGCAGGGGTCAAATGAACACTGAAGCTTTCTTT
j_gene: TRBJ2-1; d_gene: TRBD2; len: 14; abundance: -; v_gene: TRBV6-2/TRBV6-3; CDR3aa: CASSLRDYYNEQFF; CDR3nt: TGTGCCAGCAGCCTCCGGGACTACTACAATGAGCAGTTCTTC
j_gene: TRBJ2-1; d_gene: TRBD1; len: 15; abundance: -; v_gene: TRBV5-4; CDR3aa: CASSPRDRGKGEQFF; CDR3nt: TGTGCCAGCAGCCCCCGGGACAGGGGGAAGGGTGAGCAGTTCTTC
j_gene: TRBJ2-2; d_gene: TRBD2; len: 16; abundance: -; v_gene: TRBV7-9; CDR3aa: CASSRGEGSNTGELFF; CDR3nt: TGTGCCAGCAGCCGAGGGGAGGGATCGAACACCGGGGAGCTGTTTTTT
j_gene: TRBJ1-2; d_gene: TRBD1; len: 14; abundance: once; v_gene: TRBV13; CDR3aa: CASSTRTGNYGYTF; CDR3nt: TGTGCCAGCAGCACCCGGACAGGGAACTATGGCTACACCTTC